The entry below gives a single T cell receptor (beta chain) sequence along with its context. Primers included in the PCR were 60 Vbeta and 13 Jbeta primers. The repertoire was sequenced with immunoSEQ multiplex PCR; TCRdb's copy has only in-frame clones and lacks some. Of some 120,000 clones in the sample, 80% to 85% are singletons; the top ten hold roughly 1.1%. This sample is drawn from a study of cytomegalovirus exposure and HLA in healthy donors. Germline V CDR1 and CDR2: SGHRS, YFSETQ. The CDR3 loop spans 16 amino acids. V lost 3 bases and J lost 4, with 16 bases in between. The sequencing sample was made of PBMCs. J is TRBJ2-2 and V is TRBV5-1; TRBD1 might be the D (6 bases). The source is a woman in her twenties or thirties in good health and CMV-seronegative. The CDR3 DNA sequence: TGCGCCAGCAGCTCGCTCCTGGGGGCGCGCACCGGGGAGCTGTTTTTT. Protein sequence: CASSSLLGARTGELFF.